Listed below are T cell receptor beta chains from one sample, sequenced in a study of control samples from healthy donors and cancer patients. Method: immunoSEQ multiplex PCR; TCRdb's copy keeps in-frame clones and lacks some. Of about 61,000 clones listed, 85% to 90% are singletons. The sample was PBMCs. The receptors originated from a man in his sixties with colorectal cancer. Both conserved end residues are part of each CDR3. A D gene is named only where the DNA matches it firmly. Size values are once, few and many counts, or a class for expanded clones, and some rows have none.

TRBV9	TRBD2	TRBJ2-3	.	TGTGCCAGCAGCGTAGCGGCGGGGGGATCGGCAGATACGCAGTATTTT	CASSVAAGGSADTQYF
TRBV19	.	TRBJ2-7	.	TGTGCCAGTAGTGGAAGGGGAATGCCCTACGAGCAGTACTTC	CASSGRGMPYEQYF
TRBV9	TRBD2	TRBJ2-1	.	TGTGCCAGCAGCTCCGGGACTAGCGTTTACAATGAGCAGTTCTTC	CASSSGTSVYNEQFF
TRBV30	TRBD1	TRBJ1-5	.	TGTGCCTGGAGCCACACCAGGACAGGGAGGGACAATCAGCCCCAGCATTTT	CAWSHTRTGRDNQPQHF
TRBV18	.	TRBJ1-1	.	TGTGCCAGCTCCCAAGCCAGGGGAGGGGTCGGCACTGAAGCTTTCTTT	CASSQARGGVGTEAFF
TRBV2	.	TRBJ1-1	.	TGTGCCACCACAGTTGAGGAAAGGTACGGAGCTTTCTTT	CATTVEERYGAFF
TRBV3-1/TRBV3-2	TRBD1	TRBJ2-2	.	TGTGCCAGCAGCCAAGAGTGGGACAGGGGGCGTACCGGGGAGCTGTTTTTT	CASSQEWDRGRTGELFF
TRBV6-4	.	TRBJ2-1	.	TGTGCCAGCAGTGACTCGGGTCGGGGATATAATCTCGATGAGCAGTTCTTC	CASSDSGRGYNLDEQFF
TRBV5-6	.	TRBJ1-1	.	TGTGCCAGCACCGTGGGGAACATGAACACTGAAGCTTTCTTT	CASTVGNMNTEAFF
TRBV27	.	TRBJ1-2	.	TGTGCCAGCAGTTTAGAAGGGTCCTATGGCTACACCTTC	CASSLEGSYGYTF
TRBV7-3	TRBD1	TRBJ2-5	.	TGTGCCAGCAGCCCAGGGGGCGCTGGAGAGACCCAGTACTTC	CASSPGGAGETQYF
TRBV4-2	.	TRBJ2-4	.	TGTGCCAGCAGCCTCGGTGGGGGGAGTCGGGGCATTCAGTACTTC	CASSLGGGSRGIQYF
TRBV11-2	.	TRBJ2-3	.	TGTGCCAGCAGGAACCTCAGGGTTAGATCAAGCACAGATACGCAGTATTTT	CASRNLRVRSSTDTQYF
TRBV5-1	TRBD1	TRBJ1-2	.	TGCGCCAGCAGGTCGACAGGGAAAGGCTACACCTTC	CASRSTGKGYTF
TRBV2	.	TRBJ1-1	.	TGTGCCAGCACCAGACGGGGGGCTGAGATAACTGAAGCTTTCTTT	CASTRRGAEITEAFF
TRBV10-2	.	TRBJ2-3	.	TGCGCCAGCAGTGACCAGATTGGGACTGGCACAGATACGCAGTATTTT	CASSDQIGTGTDTQYF
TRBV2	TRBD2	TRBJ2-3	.	TGTGCCAGAGCGGGGACCGGCGGGGGGCCGGGAGATACGCAGTATTTT	CARAGTGGGPGDTQYF
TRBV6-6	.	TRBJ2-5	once	TGTGCCAGCAGTTACTCGTCGGGGAACCAAGAGACCCAGTACTTC	CASSYSSGNQETQYF
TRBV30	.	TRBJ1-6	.	TGTGCCTGGAGTAGACGGATTAATTCACCCCTCCACTTT	CAWSRRINSPLHF
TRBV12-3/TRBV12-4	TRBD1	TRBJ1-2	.	TGTGCCAGCAGCCGGGACAGGGGCTATGGCTACACCTTC	CASSRDRGYGYTF
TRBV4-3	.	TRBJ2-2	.	TGCGCCAGCAGCCAAGATGGAGGGACCGGGGAGCTGTTTTTT	CASSQDGGTGELFF
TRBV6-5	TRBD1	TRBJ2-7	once	TGTGCCAGCAGTTTCGACAGGGGGGGGCTCTACGAGCAGTACTTC	CASSFDRGGLYEQYF
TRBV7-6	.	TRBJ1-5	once	TGTGCCAGCAGCTTACCCCCTCAGCCCCAGCATTTT	CASSLPPQPQHF
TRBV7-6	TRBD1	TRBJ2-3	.	TGTGCCAGCAGCTTAGGGGGACAGGGGACCAGTAATACGCAGTATTTT	CASSLGGQGTSNTQYF
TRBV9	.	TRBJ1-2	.	TGTGCCAGCAGCCCCCTAGGGGGGTCCGATGGCTACACCTTC	CASSPLGGSDGYTF
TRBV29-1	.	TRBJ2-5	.	TGCAGCGCTAGAAACCTAACCGAAGAGACCCAGTACTTC	CSARNLTEETQYF
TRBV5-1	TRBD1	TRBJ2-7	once	TGCGCCAGCCGACAGGGAACCTACGAGCAGTACTTC	CASRQGTYEQYF
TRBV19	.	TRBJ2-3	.	TGTGCCAGTAGTATATCTAGCGCCACAGATACGCAGTATTTT	CASSISSATDTQYF
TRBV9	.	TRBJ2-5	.	TGTGCCAGCAGCGTAGCCCCGACTAGTACCGAGACCCAGTACTTC	CASSVAPTSTETQYF
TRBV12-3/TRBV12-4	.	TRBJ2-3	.	TGTGCCAGCAGTTTAGATTTCGCAGATACGCAGTATTTT	CASSLDFADTQYF
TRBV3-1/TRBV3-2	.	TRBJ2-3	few	TGTGCCAGCAGCCAAGGAGCTAGAATGTTAGGTACGCAGTATTTT	CASSQGARMLGTQYF
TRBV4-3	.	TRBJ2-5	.	TGCGCCAGCAGCCAAGATCGATACAAGGGAGGGACCCAGTACTTC	CASSQDRYKGGTQYF
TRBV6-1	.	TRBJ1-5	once	TGTGCCAGCAGTGAAGTATCATTAGATGAGCCCCAGCATTTT	CASSEVSLDEPQHF
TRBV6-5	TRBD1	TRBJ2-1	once	TGTGCCAGCAGACAGGGGATGGGGAATGAGCAGTTCTTC	CASRQGMGNEQFF
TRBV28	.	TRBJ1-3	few	TGTGCCAGCAGTCCCCGGGACACTCCGGCCACCATATATTTT	CASSPRDTPATIYF
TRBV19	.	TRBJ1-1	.	TGTGCCAGTAGCCTGGGACCGCAGAACACTGAAGCTTTCTTT	CASSLGPQNTEAFF
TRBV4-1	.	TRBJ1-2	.	TGCGCCAGCAGCCAAGATCGAGGGGCTCCCTATGGCTACACCTTC	CASSQDRGAPYGYTF
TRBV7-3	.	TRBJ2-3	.	TGTGCCAGCAGCTTAATAGGGAGCGGGTCAGATACGCAGTATTTT	CASSLIGSGSDTQYF